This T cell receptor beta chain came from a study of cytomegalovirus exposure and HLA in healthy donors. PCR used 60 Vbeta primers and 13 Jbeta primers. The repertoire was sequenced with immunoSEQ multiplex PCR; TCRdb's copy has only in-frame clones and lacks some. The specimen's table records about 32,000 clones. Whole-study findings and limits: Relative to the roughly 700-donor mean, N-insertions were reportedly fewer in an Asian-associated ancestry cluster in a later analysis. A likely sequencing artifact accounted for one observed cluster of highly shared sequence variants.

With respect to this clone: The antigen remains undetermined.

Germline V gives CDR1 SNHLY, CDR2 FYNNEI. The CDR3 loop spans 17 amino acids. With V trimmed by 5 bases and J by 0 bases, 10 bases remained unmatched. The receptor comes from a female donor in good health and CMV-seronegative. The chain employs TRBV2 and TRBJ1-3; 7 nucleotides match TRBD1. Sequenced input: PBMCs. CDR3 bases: TGTGCCAGCAGTCAAACCGGGACAGCCCTCTCTGGAAACACCATATATTTT. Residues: CASSQTGTALSGNTIYF. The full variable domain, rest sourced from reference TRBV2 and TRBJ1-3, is EPEVTQTPSHQVTQMGQEVILRCVPISNHLYFYWYRQILGQKVEFLVSFYNNEISEKSEIFDDQFSVERPDGSNFTLKIRSTKLEDSAMYFCASSQTGTALSGNTIYFGEGSWLTVV.